This entry describes one T cell receptor beta chain. Germline V lookup: CDR1 SGHRS, CDR2 YFSETQ. The V gene lost 4 bases and the J gene lost 0 bases, with 10 bases spanning the gap. The CDR3 extends over 14 amino acids. This record comes from a study of T cell clones after liver transplantation. This table comes from immunoSEQ multiplex PCR, and its TCRdb copy is limited to in-frame clones, with some not included. The data contain about 68,000 clones, almost 95% of them singletons. The input for sequencing was CD4+ T cells from blood, taken roughly 26 months after liver transplant. V is TRBV5-1 and J is TRBJ1-1; a weak D match, TRBD1 (6 bases). The receptor's source is a human patient who received a liver transplant. Some T cells could come from the graft donor. CDR3 nucleotide sequence: TGCGCCAGCAGCCTAACAGGGATGAACACTGAAGCTTTCTTT. Amino acids: CASSLTGMNTEAFF.